This record concerns one T cell receptor beta chain sequence. The V gene's germline CDR1 is GTSNPN and CDR2 SVGIG (reference sequence). The ends lost 5 bases at V and 3 bases at J; junction bases unmatched: 2. This CDR3 is 13 amino acids long. The data are from a study of shared clonotypes between healthy human individuals. Only in-frame clones appear in the TCRdb table, and some are missing; sequencing was by immunoSEQ multiplex PCR. This sample carries roughly 530,000 clones, 96% of them seen once, and the ten largest clones take 0.06%. The genes are TRBV30 and TRBJ2-2, with TRBD2 matching over 8 bases. This clonotype was sampled from a woman aged 25 to 39 in good health. The sample taken for sequencing was naive CD4+ T cells sorted from blood. The subset was: CD45RA+ positively selected. CDR3 DNA: TGTGCCTGGTCGGGAGGGTACACCGGGGAGCTGTTTTTT. Its protein is CAWSGGYTGELFF.